This is a list of T cell receptor beta chains from one sample in a study of Ad26.COV2.S vaccination and SARS-CoV-2 variants. Only in-frame clones appear in the TCRdb table, and some are missing; sequencing was by immunoSEQ multiplex PCR. Among some 340,000 clones, 86% were seen once, and the ten largest hold roughly 1.9%. The material sequenced was peripheral blood, taken in a trial of Ad26.COV2.S vaccine versus placebo. These receptor sequences come from a person aged 18-60 years who received the Ad26.COV2.S COVID-19 vaccine or a placebo. Each CDR3 is given with its conserved first and last residue. Each record gives: CDR3 DNA, CDR3 protein, J gene, clone size, V gene, D gene. A D gene is named only where the DNA matches it firmly. Size tells how often a clone was seen (once, few, many) or the class of an expanded clone, and some rows leave it out.

CDR3 DNA: TGTGCCAGCGGTCAGGGACGGTCTGGTCAGCCCCAGCATTTT
CDR3 protein: CASGQGRSGQPQHF
J gene: TRBJ1-5
clone size: many
V gene: TRBV6-6
D gene: NA

CDR3 DNA: TGTGCCACCAGCGGACAGGGAAGGCGTTCGACCAAAAACATTCAGTACTTC
CDR3 protein: CATSGQGRRSTKNIQYF
J gene: TRBJ2-4
clone size: NA
V gene: TRBV19
D gene: TRBD1

CDR3 DNA: TGTGCCAGCAGCCAAGATACCTCACCCGGGACAGGGGACCACATGGTTAAAGAGACCCAGTACTTC
CDR3 protein: CASSQDTSPGTGDHMVKETQYF
J gene: TRBJ2-5
clone size: NA
V gene: TRBV3-1/TRBV3-2
D gene: TRBD1

CDR3 DNA: TGCGCCAGCAGCTTGGACCTTACTGGCAATCAGCCCCAGCATTTT
CDR3 protein: CASSLDLTGNQPQHF
J gene: TRBJ1-5
clone size: NA
V gene: TRBV5-1
D gene: NA

CDR3 DNA: TGTGCCAGCAGCTTCGGTTTAGGGGACACTGAAGCTTTCTTT
CDR3 protein: CASSFGLGDTEAFF
J gene: TRBJ1-1
clone size: few
V gene: TRBV5-4
D gene: NA

CDR3 DNA: TGTGCCAGCAGTTTGGACTACACAGATACGCAGTATTTT
CDR3 protein: CASSLDYTDTQYF
J gene: TRBJ2-3
clone size: NA
V gene: TRBV12-3/TRBV12-4
D gene: NA

CDR3 DNA: TGTGCCACCACTAGCGGGTACGAGCAGTACTTC
CDR3 protein: CATTSGYEQYF
J gene: TRBJ2-7
clone size: NA
V gene: TRBV24-1
D gene: TRBD2

CDR3 DNA: TGTGCCAGCAGCGAGGGGTCGGCTGAAAAACTGTTTTTT
CDR3 protein: CASSEGSAEKLFF
J gene: TRBJ1-4
clone size: NA
V gene: TRBV5-4
D gene: NA

CDR3 DNA: TGTGCCAGCAGCTTATCGGGCATCAAAGAGACCCAGTACTTC
CDR3 protein: CASSLSGIKETQYF
J gene: TRBJ2-5
clone size: NA
V gene: TRBV7-6
D gene: NA

CDR3 DNA: TGTGCCAGCAGCGAGGGGCGGGGCACAGATACGCAGTATTTT
CDR3 protein: CASSEGRGTDTQYF
J gene: TRBJ2-3
clone size: NA
V gene: TRBV9
D gene: NA

CDR3 DNA: TGTGCCAGCAGCGACCGGACTAGCGGGGGCAATGAGCAGTTCTTC
CDR3 protein: CASSDRTSGGNEQFF
J gene: TRBJ2-1
clone size: NA
V gene: TRBV7-9
D gene: TRBD2

CDR3 DNA: TGTGCCAGCAGTGGATCGGGACTAGCGGGGGGGTGGTTGGAGCAGTTCTTC
CDR3 protein: CASSGSGLAGGWLEQFF
J gene: TRBJ2-1
clone size: once
V gene: TRBV2
D gene: TRBD2

CDR3 DNA: TGTGCCAGCAGCTCCACTCCAGGGGAGTTTGGCTACACCTTC
CDR3 protein: CASSSTPGEFGYTF
J gene: TRBJ1-2
clone size: once
V gene: TRBV7-2
D gene: NA

CDR3 DNA: TGTGCCAGCAGCGACGTCCTCTATGGCTACACCTTC
CDR3 protein: CASSDVLYGYTF
J gene: TRBJ1-2
clone size: few
V gene: TRBV7-9
D gene: NA

CDR3 DNA: TGTGCCAGCAGCCTCTCCTACAATGAGCAGTTCTTC
CDR3 protein: CASSLSYNEQFF
J gene: TRBJ2-1
clone size: NA
V gene: TRBV3-1/TRBV3-2
D gene: NA

CDR3 DNA: TGTGCCAGCAGCTTACGAAGGATCGGCAATCAGCCCCAGCATTTT
CDR3 protein: CASSLRRIGNQPQHF
J gene: TRBJ1-5
clone size: NA
V gene: TRBV7-2
D gene: NA

CDR3 DNA: TGTGCCAGCAGTTACACCCCCGACAGCGCAGATACGCAGTATTTT
CDR3 protein: CASSYTPDSADTQYF
J gene: TRBJ2-3
clone size: NA
V gene: TRBV6-2/TRBV6-3
D gene: NA

CDR3 DNA: TGTGCCGGAAAGGACACCTTCCAAGAGACCCAGTACTTC
CDR3 protein: CAGKDTFQETQYF
J gene: TRBJ2-5
clone size: NA
V gene: TRBV30
D gene: NA

CDR3 DNA: TGTGCCTGGCGTACAGGGGGCAGGAGTGGCTACACCTTC
CDR3 protein: CAWRTGGRSGYTF
J gene: TRBJ1-2
clone size: NA
V gene: TRBV30
D gene: TRBD1

CDR3 DNA: TGTGCCAGCAGTTCCCAGACAGGGGGGAACTATGGCTACACCTTC
CDR3 protein: CASSSQTGGNYGYTF
J gene: TRBJ1-2
clone size: NA
V gene: TRBV6-5
D gene: TRBD1

CDR3 DNA: TGTGCCAGCAGCTTAACCGGAAACACCATATATTTT
CDR3 protein: CASSLTGNTIYF
J gene: TRBJ1-3
clone size: NA
V gene: TRBV7-9
D gene: NA

CDR3 DNA: TGTGCCAGCAGCCAAGGGGGAACCGGGAAAGAGACCCAGTACTTC
CDR3 protein: CASSQGGTGKETQYF
J gene: TRBJ2-5
clone size: NA
V gene: TRBV9
D gene: NA

CDR3 DNA: TGTGCCTGGAGACCCATCCTTTCAAATAGCGGGGGCTCCTACAATGAGCAGTTCTTC
CDR3 protein: CAWRPILSNSGGSYNEQFF
J gene: TRBJ2-1
clone size: NA
V gene: TRBV30
D gene: TRBD2

CDR3 DNA: TGTGCCAGCACCTTAGCGGGGGGGGGCACAGATACGCAGTATTTT
CDR3 protein: CASTLAGGGTDTQYF
J gene: TRBJ2-3
clone size: NA
V gene: TRBV27
D gene: TRBD2

CDR3 DNA: TGTGCCAGCAGCTTGGGGACCTGGTACTTGGACGGGGAGCTGTTTTTT
CDR3 protein: CASSLGTWYLDGELFF
J gene: TRBJ2-2
clone size: NA
V gene: TRBV7-2
D gene: NA

CDR3 DNA: TGTGCCAGCATCACAGGGGGCCTTGCCGGGGAGCTGTTTTTT
CDR3 protein: CASITGGLAGELFF
J gene: TRBJ2-2
clone size: NA
V gene: TRBV6-5
D gene: TRBD1

CDR3 DNA: TGTGCCAGCCAAAGGACAGGGGGTGATGGCTACACCTTC
CDR3 protein: CASQRTGGDGYTF
J gene: TRBJ1-2
clone size: NA
V gene: TRBV2
D gene: TRBD1

CDR3 DNA: TGTGCCAGCGGAACGACCGCAGACACAGATACGCAGTATTTT
CDR3 protein: CASGTTADTDTQYF
J gene: TRBJ2-3
clone size: NA
V gene: TRBV6-5
D gene: NA

CDR3 DNA: TGTGCCAGTAGTAGGGGCACCGGGACATATTCCACTGAAGCTTTCTTT
CDR3 protein: CASSRGTGTYSTEAFF
J gene: TRBJ1-1
clone size: NA
V gene: TRBV19
D gene: NA

CDR3 DNA: TGTGCCAGCAGTCGGGGACAGGGAACGCCTGGAAACACCATATATTTT
CDR3 protein: CASSRGQGTPGNTIYF
J gene: TRBJ1-3
clone size: once
V gene: TRBV2
D gene: TRBD1

CDR3 DNA: TGTGCCAGCAGTACTGGACAGGGTCGGTATGGCTACACCTTC
CDR3 protein: CASSTGQGRYGYTF
J gene: TRBJ1-2
clone size: NA
V gene: TRBV6-5
D gene: TRBD1

CDR3 DNA: TGCAGCGAGAAGAAGTTTGCAGATACGCAGTATTTT
CDR3 protein: CSEKKFADTQYF
J gene: TRBJ2-3
clone size: NA
V gene: TRBV29-1
D gene: NA

CDR3 DNA: TGTGCCAGCAGCCAAGTGGACAGGGAGAACACTGAAGCTTTCTTT
CDR3 protein: CASSQVDRENTEAFF
J gene: TRBJ1-1
clone size: NA
V gene: TRBV4-2
D gene: TRBD1

CDR3 DNA: TGTGCCAGCAGCTTCGGGCTAGCGGGGGTCTGGGAGCAGTACTTC
CDR3 protein: CASSFGLAGVWEQYF
J gene: TRBJ2-7
clone size: NA
V gene: TRBV5-6
D gene: TRBD2

CDR3 DNA: TGTGCCAGCAGCGTAACAGGACAGCCTGGGAGTAAGGGCTACACCTTC
CDR3 protein: CASSVTGQPGSKGYTF
J gene: TRBJ1-2
clone size: NA
V gene: TRBV9
D gene: NA

CDR3 DNA: TGCGCCAGCAGCGACTCAAGCTCCTACAATGAGCAGTTCTTC
CDR3 protein: CASSDSSSYNEQFF
J gene: TRBJ2-1
clone size: NA
V gene: TRBV5-1
D gene: NA

CDR3 DNA: TGTGCCAGCAGCCCCCCGGGGGGGTCCAACGAGCAGTACTTC
CDR3 protein: CASSPPGGSNEQYF
J gene: TRBJ2-7
clone size: NA
V gene: TRBV9
D gene: TRBD2